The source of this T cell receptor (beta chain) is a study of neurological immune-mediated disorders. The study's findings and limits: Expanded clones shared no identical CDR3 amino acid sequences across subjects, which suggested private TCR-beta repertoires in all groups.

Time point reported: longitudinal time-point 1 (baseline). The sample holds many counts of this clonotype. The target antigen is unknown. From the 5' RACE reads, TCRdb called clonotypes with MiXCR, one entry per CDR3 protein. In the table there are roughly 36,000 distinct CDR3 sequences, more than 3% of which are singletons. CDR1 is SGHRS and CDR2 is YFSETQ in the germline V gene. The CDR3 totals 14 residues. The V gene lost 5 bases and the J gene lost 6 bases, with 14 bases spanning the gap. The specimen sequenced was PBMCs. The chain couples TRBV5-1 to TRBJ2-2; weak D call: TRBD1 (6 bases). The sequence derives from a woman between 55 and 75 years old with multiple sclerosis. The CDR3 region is CASRRTGLAGELFF. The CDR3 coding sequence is TGCGCCAGCAGGCGAACAGGGTTGGCCGGGGAGCTGTTTTTT.